A selection of T cell receptor delta chains follows, all from one sample in a study of gamma-delta chains in newborns, infants, children. TCRdb reapplied CATT to the reads. Of 10,000 to 13,000 delta-chain clones in the sample, about 8.2% were seen once. The specimen was blood. These receptor sequences come from a child who was a newborn, infant or young child, either healthy, febrile or measles-vaccinated (not recorded which). The CDR3 runs from the conserved cysteine through the conserved F or W. Fields, in order: J gene, clone size, V gene, D gene, CDR3 protein, CDR3 DNA. A D gene is named only where the DNA matches it firmly. Only some rows state a clone size, as once, few, many or a class for expanded clones.

j_call: TRDJ1
clone_size: few
v_call: TRDV2
d_call: NA
cdr3_aa: CACDTVGTALTDKLIF
cdr3_nt: TGTGCCTGTGACACCGTGGGGACTGCCCTCACCGATAAACTCATCTTT

j_call: TRDJ3
clone_size: few
v_call: TRDV2
d_call: TRDD3
cdr3_aa: CACDTWGIGGDTRQMFF
cdr3_nt: TGTGCCTGTGACACCTGGGGGATCGGCGGGGACACCCGACAGATGTTTTTC

j_call: TRDJ1
clone_size: few
v_call: TRDV2
d_call: NA
cdr3_aa: CACETLTNTDKLIF
cdr3_nt: TGTGCCTGTGAAACCCTTACTAACACCGATAAACTCATCTTT

j_call: TRDJ3
clone_size: NA
v_call: TRDV2
d_call: TRDD3
cdr3_aa: CACDTILGDGSWDTRQMFF
cdr3_nt: TGTGCCTGTGACACGATACTGGGGGATGGCTCCTGGGACACCCGACAGATGTTTTTC

j_call: TRDJ1
clone_size: NA
v_call: TRAV29/DV5
d_call: TRDD3
cdr3_aa: CAASLLGQLIF
cdr3_nt: TGTGCAGCAAGCCTACTGGGGCAACTCATCTTT

j_call: TRDJ3
clone_size: NA
v_call: TRDV2
d_call: TRDD3
cdr3_aa: CACDPTGGRVSWDTRQMFF
cdr3_nt: TGTGCCTGTGACCCTACTGGGGGCCGTGTTTCCTGGGACACCCGACAGATGTTTTTC

j_call: TRDJ1
clone_size: few
v_call: TRDV1
d_call: TRDD2
cdr3_aa: CALGESAFLRYWVHKLIF
cdr3_nt: TGTGCTCTTGGGGAATCGGCCTTCCTAAGGTACTGGGTACATAAACTCATCTTT

j_call: TRDJ1
clone_size: medium-sized
v_call: TRDV2
d_call: NA
cdr3_aa: CACDPLMTTDKLIF
cdr3_nt: TGTGCCTGTGACCCGCTAATGACAACCGATAAACTCATCTTT

j_call: TRDJ3
clone_size: few
v_call: TRDV2
d_call: NA
cdr3_aa: CACDTVSNSQGAPSWDTRQMFF
cdr3_nt: TGTGCCTGTGACACCGTGTCCAACTCACAGGGGGCCCCTTCCTGGGACACCCGACAGATGTTTTTC

j_call: TRDJ1
clone_size: few
v_call: TRDV1
d_call: TRDD3
cdr3_aa: CALGAYSYTGGYESYTDKLIF
cdr3_nt: TGTGCTCTTGGGGCCTATTCCTACACTGGGGGATACGAGAGCTACACCGATAAACTCATCTTT

j_call: TRDJ1
clone_size: few
v_call: TRDV2
d_call: NA
cdr3_aa: CACDSLGEYTDKLIF
cdr3_nt: TGTGCCTGTGACTCACTGGGAGAGTACACCGATAAACTCATCTTT

j_call: TRDJ3
clone_size: NA
v_call: TRDV2
d_call: TRDD3
cdr3_aa: CACDTGGIRSSWDTRQMFF
cdr3_nt: TGTGCCTGTGACACCGGGGGGATAAGAAGCTCCTGGGACACCCGACAGATGTTTTTC

j_call: TRDJ1
clone_size: few
v_call: TRDV2
d_call: TRDD3
cdr3_aa: CACDGITGGQHTDKLIF
cdr3_nt: TGTGCCTGTGACGGAATTACTGGGGGACAACACACCGATAAACTCATCTTT

j_call: TRDJ1
clone_size: NA
v_call: TRDV1
d_call: TRDD3
cdr3_aa: CALGEVDAYNNYWGIRADKLIF
cdr3_nt: TGTGCTCTTGGGGAAGTGGACGCCTACAACAATTACTGGGGGATACGCGCCGATAAACTCATCTTT

j_call: TRDJ3
clone_size: few
v_call: TRDV2
d_call: NA
cdr3_aa: CACDTAGYSSWDTRQMFF
cdr3_nt: TGTGCCTGTGACACCGCTGGATACAGCTCCTGGGACACCCGACAGATGTTTTTC

j_call: TRDJ2
clone_size: NA
v_call: TRDV2
d_call: TRDD3
cdr3_aa: CACDSILGDTGLTAQLFF
cdr3_nt: TGTGCCTGTGACTCGATCCTGGGGGATACAGGATTGACAGCACAACTCTTCTTT

j_call: TRDJ3
clone_size: NA
v_call: TRDV2
d_call: TRDD3
cdr3_aa: CACDTASSGGYTSSWDTRQMFF
cdr3_nt: TGTGCCTGTGACACAGCATCGTCCGGGGGATACACGAGCTCCTGGGACACCCGACAGATGTTTTTC

j_call: TRDJ1
clone_size: medium-sized
v_call: TRDV2
d_call: TRDD3
cdr3_aa: CACDSVELGTGPGYTDKLIF
cdr3_nt: TGTGCCTGTGACTCCGTCGAACTGGGGACTGGGCCGGGATACACCGATAAACTCATCTTT

j_call: TRDJ3
clone_size: medium-sized
v_call: TRDV2
d_call: TRDD3
cdr3_aa: CACDLLGESSWDTRQMFF
cdr3_nt: TGTGCCTGTGACTTACTGGGGGAGAGCTCCTGGGACACCCGACAGATGTTTTTC

j_call: TRDJ1
clone_size: NA
v_call: TRDV2
d_call: NA
cdr3_aa: CACDTIMGRGTDKLIF
cdr3_nt: TGTGCCTGTGACACAATTATGGGTAGGGGGACCGATAAACTCATCTTT

j_call: TRDJ2
clone_size: NA
v_call: TRDV1
d_call: TRDD3
cdr3_aa: CALGEGGYVLTAQLFF
cdr3_nt: TGTGCCCTTGGGGAAGGGGGATACGTTTTGACAGCACAACTCTTCTTT

j_call: TRDJ3
clone_size: NA
v_call: TRDV2
d_call: NA
cdr3_aa: CACDLVSPWDTRQMFF
cdr3_nt: TGTGCCTGTGACCTCGTGAGCCCCTGGGACACCCGACAGATGTTTTTC

j_call: TRDJ3
clone_size: few
v_call: TRDV2
d_call: TRDD3
cdr3_aa: CACDKVLGDHSWDTRQMFF
cdr3_nt: TGTGCCTGTGACAAGGTACTGGGGGATCACTCCTGGGACACCCGACAGATGTTTTTC

j_call: TRDJ3
clone_size: medium-sized
v_call: TRDV2
d_call: TRDD3
cdr3_aa: CACDTVLGDSWDTRQMFF
cdr3_nt: TGTGCCTGTGACACCGTACTGGGGGACTCCTGGGACACCCGACAGATGTTTTTC

j_call: TRDJ1
clone_size: few
v_call: TRDV2
d_call: TRDD3
cdr3_aa: CACYLLGDIPDKLIF
cdr3_nt: TGTGCCTGTTACCTACTGGGGGATATCCCCGATAAACTCATCTTT

j_call: TRDJ1
clone_size: NA
v_call: TRDV2
d_call: TRDD3
cdr3_aa: CACDTVGGSYTDKLIF
cdr3_nt: TGTGCCTGTGACACCGTAGGGGGATCGTACACCGATAAACTCATCTTT

j_call: TRDJ2
clone_size: medium-sized
v_call: TRDV2
d_call: TRDD3
cdr3_aa: CACDTVLGIRADSARTAQLFF
cdr3_nt: TGTGCCTGTGACACCGTGCTGGGGATACGCGCCGATTCGGCTCGGACAGCACAACTCTTCTTT

j_call: TRDJ1
clone_size: few
v_call: TRDV2
d_call: NA
cdr3_aa: CACDGIGKYTDKLIF
cdr3_nt: TGTGCCTGTGACGGGATAGGCAAGTACACCGATAAACTCATCTTT

j_call: TRDJ1
clone_size: NA
v_call: TRDV1
d_call: TRDD3
cdr3_aa: CALGERKTTPRGGYRTDKLIF
cdr3_nt: TGTGCTCTTGGGGAAAGGAAGACTACCCCCCGGGGGGGATACCGGACCGATAAACTCATCTTT

j_call: TRDJ3
clone_size: NA
v_call: TRDV2
d_call: NA
cdr3_aa: CACDTVPHTRQMFF
cdr3_nt: TGTGCCTGTGACACCGTACCCCACACCCGACAGATGTTTTTC

j_call: TRDJ1
clone_size: NA
v_call: TRAV29/DV5
d_call: NA
cdr3_aa: CAARNSREAWADGTDKLIF
cdr3_nt: TGTGCAGCAAGGAACTCTAGGGAGGCCTGGGCCGACGGCACCGATAAACTCATCTTT

j_call: TRDJ1
clone_size: NA
v_call: TRDV2
d_call: NA
cdr3_aa: CACDRNTAKLIF
cdr3_nt: TGTGCCTGTGACAGGAACACCGCTAAACTTATCTTT

j_call: TRDJ3
clone_size: medium-sized
v_call: TRDV2
d_call: TRDD3
cdr3_aa: CACDTGGYGSWDTRQMFF
cdr3_nt: TGTGCCTGTGACACTGGGGGATACGGGTCCTGGGACACCCGACAGATGTTTTTC

j_call: TRDJ3
clone_size: NA
v_call: TRDV2
d_call: TRDD3
cdr3_aa: CACDTTGGYPSSWDTRQMFF
cdr3_nt: TGTGCCTGTGATACAACTGGGGGATACCCAAGCTCCTGGGACACCCGACAGATGTTTTTC

j_call: TRDJ3
clone_size: NA
v_call: TRDV2
d_call: NA
cdr3_aa: CACDTAQLAWDTRQMFF
cdr3_nt: TGTGCCTGTGACACAGCGCAATTAGCCTGGGACACCCGACAGATGTTTTTC

j_call: TRDJ1
clone_size: few
v_call: TRDV2
d_call: NA
cdr3_aa: CACANWEHKLIF
cdr3_nt: TGTGCCTGTGCTAACTGGGAGCATAAACTCATCTTT

j_call: TRDJ1
clone_size: NA
v_call: TRDV1
d_call: NA
cdr3_aa: CALGEGLISVLWELYTDKLIF
cdr3_nt: TGTGCTCTTGGGGAAGGTCTGATTTCTGTACTGTGGGAGCTGTACACCGATAAACTCATCTTT

j_call: TRDJ1
clone_size: few
v_call: TRDV3
d_call: TRDD3
cdr3_aa: CAFTDTGGLSDKLIF
cdr3_nt: TGTGCCTTTACGGACACTGGGGGACTCTCCGATAAACTCATCTTT

j_call: TRDJ1
clone_size: few
v_call: TRDV2
d_call: TRDD3
cdr3_aa: CACDTLPEGATRRPGDTDKLIF
cdr3_nt: TGTGCCTGTGACACCCTACCTGAAGGGGCCACAAGACGTCCGGGGGATACCGATAAACTCATCTTT

j_call: TRDJ3
clone_size: few
v_call: TRDV2
d_call: NA
cdr3_aa: CACDTGLGYSSWDTRQMFF
cdr3_nt: TGTGCCTGTGACACGGGGTTGGGCTATAGCTCCTGGGACACCCGACAGATGTTTTTC

j_call: TRDJ1
clone_size: NA
v_call: TRDV1
d_call: NA
cdr3_aa: CALGGSYEAWETPYYTDKLIF
cdr3_nt: TGTGCTCTTGGAGGGTCCTACGAGGCCTGGGAGACCCCTTACTACACCGATAAACTCATCTTT

j_call: TRDJ3
clone_size: NA
v_call: TRDV2
d_call: TRDD3
cdr3_aa: CACDVLGDTPAWDTRQMFF
cdr3_nt: TGTGCCTGTGACGTACTGGGGGATACCCCTGCCTGGGACACCCGACAGATGTTTTTC

j_call: TRDJ3
clone_size: medium-sized
v_call: TRDV2
d_call: NA
cdr3_aa: CACDPLRRDTRQMFF
cdr3_nt: TGTGCCTGTGACCCCCTTCGAAGGGACACCCGACAGATGTTTTTC

j_call: TRDJ1
clone_size: few
v_call: TRDV1
d_call: TRDD3
cdr3_aa: CALGELGIRGTDKLIF
cdr3_nt: TGTGCTCTTGGGGAACTGGGGATAAGGGGAACCGATAAACTCATCTTT

j_call: TRDJ3
clone_size: medium-sized
v_call: TRDV2
d_call: TRDD3
cdr3_aa: CACDLTGGYKSSWDTRQMFF
cdr3_nt: TGTGCCTGTGACCTTACTGGGGGATATAAGAGCTCCTGGGACACCCGACAGATGTTTTTC

j_call: TRDJ1
clone_size: NA
v_call: TRDV1
d_call: TRDD3
cdr3_aa: CALGGHFPHWGEVDKLIF
cdr3_nt: TGTGCTCTTGGGGGGCACTTCCCTCACTGGGGGGAGGTCGATAAACTCATCTTT

j_call: TRDJ1
clone_size: few
v_call: TRDV1
d_call: TRDD3
cdr3_aa: CALGEQGGYWGIKGTDKLIF
cdr3_nt: TGTGCTCTTGGGGAGCAGGGTGGTTACTGGGGGATAAAGGGGACCGATAAACTCATCTTT

j_call: TRDJ3
clone_size: NA
v_call: TRDV2
d_call: TRDD3
cdr3_aa: CACDTNWGIRSSWDTRQMFF
cdr3_nt: TGTGCCTGTGACACAAACTGGGGGATACGTAGCTCCTGGGACACCCGACAGATGTTTTTC

j_call: TRDJ1
clone_size: few
v_call: TRDV2
d_call: TRDD3
cdr3_aa: CACDKLLGDRKHTDKLIF
cdr3_nt: TGTGCCTGTGATAAACTACTGGGGGATCGCAAGCACACCGATAAACTCATCTTT

j_call: TRDJ3
clone_size: few
v_call: TRDV2
d_call: TRDD3
cdr3_aa: CACDKVLGDTPAWDTRQMFF
cdr3_nt: TGTGCCTGTGACAAAGTACTGGGGGATACGCCAGCCTGGGACACCCGACAGATGTTTTTC

j_call: TRDJ1
clone_size: NA
v_call: TRDV1
d_call: TRDD3
cdr3_aa: CALGELAVWGIHTDKLIF
cdr3_nt: TGTGCTCTTGGGGAACTAGCAGTCTGGGGGATCCACACCGATAAACTCATCTTT

j_call: TRDJ1
clone_size: few
v_call: TRDV2
d_call: TRDD3
cdr3_aa: CACETLGVPGFTDKLIF
cdr3_nt: TGTGCCTGTGAAACTCTGGGGGTACCAGGATTCACCGATAAACTCATCTTT

j_call: TRDJ1
clone_size: few
v_call: TRDV1
d_call: NA
cdr3_aa: CALGELAALGRVDTDKLIF
cdr3_nt: TGTGCTCTTGGGGAATTGGCTGCCCTGGGACGAGTGGACACCGATAAACTCATCTTT